The rows below give T cell receptor beta chains drawn from one sample of a study of cytomegalovirus exposure and HLA in healthy donors. Some clones are missing from TCRdb's copy, which holds only in-frame ones; the method was immunoSEQ multiplex PCR. The sample holds 100,000 to 150,000 clones, roughly a tenth seen once. The sequencing sample was made of PBMCs. The source is a woman in her late teens or twenties in good health and CMV-seropositive. CDR3s include the opening cysteine and the closing phenylalanine or tryptophan. A D gene is named only where the DNA matches it firmly. Clone size, where shown, is once, few, many, or a class for clones that have expanded.

cdr3_aa: CASSWAGGSTEAFF; cdr3_nt: TGTGCCAGCAGCTGGGCCGGGGGGAGCACTGAAGCTTTCTTT; j_call: TRBJ1-1; clone_size: -; d_call: -; v_call: TRBV6-5
cdr3_aa: CASRGSMNTEAFF; cdr3_nt: TGCGCCAGCAGGGGCAGCATGAACACTGAAGCTTTCTTT; j_call: TRBJ1-1; clone_size: few; d_call: -; v_call: TRBV5-1
cdr3_aa: CASSLIAGGPYEQFF; cdr3_nt: TGCGCCAGCAGCCTCATAGCGGGAGGGCCTTATGAGCAGTTCTTC; j_call: TRBJ2-1; clone_size: -; d_call: TRBD2; v_call: TRBV4-1
cdr3_aa: CASSALKGTVANTGELFF; cdr3_nt: TGTGCCAGCAGTGCGCTTAAAGGGACAGTCGCGAACACCGGGGAGCTGTTTTTT; j_call: TRBJ2-2; clone_size: few; d_call: TRBD1; v_call: TRBV6-1
cdr3_aa: CASSEAVDTSGLFF; cdr3_nt: TGTGCCAGCAGTGAAGCCGTAGACACTTCGGGGCTGTTTTTT; j_call: TRBJ1-4; clone_size: few; d_call: -; v_call: TRBV6-1
cdr3_aa: CASSYGTANTGELFF; cdr3_nt: TGTGCCAGCAGCTACGGGACAGCGAACACCGGGGAGCTGTTTTTT; j_call: TRBJ2-2; clone_size: few; d_call: TRBD1; v_call: TRBV5-6
cdr3_aa: CASSHRETEAFF; cdr3_nt: TGTGCCAGTAGTCACAGGGAAACTGAAGCTTTCTTT; j_call: TRBJ1-1; clone_size: few; d_call: -; v_call: TRBV19
cdr3_aa: CASSSGLAGGSQYF; cdr3_nt: TGTGCCAGCAGTTCAGGACTAGCGGGGGGCTCCCAGTACTTC; j_call: TRBJ2-5; clone_size: few; d_call: TRBD2; v_call: TRBV27
cdr3_aa: CASSYLRGTNTGELFF; cdr3_nt: TGTGCCAGCAGTTACTTGCGCGGGACGAACACCGGGGAGCTGTTTTTT; j_call: TRBJ2-2; clone_size: few; d_call: -; v_call: TRBV6-5
cdr3_aa: CASSATSGRDTQYF; cdr3_nt: TGTGCCAGTAGTGCGACTAGCGGGAGAGATACGCAGTATTTT; j_call: TRBJ2-3; clone_size: few; d_call: TRBD2; v_call: TRBV19
cdr3_aa: CASRNHELTEAFF; cdr3_nt: TGTGCCAGCAGGAATCATGAACTCACTGAAGCTTTCTTT; j_call: TRBJ1-1; clone_size: -; d_call: -; v_call: TRBV7-8
cdr3_aa: CATSRDPGGEGDTQYF; cdr3_nt: TGTGCCACCAGCAGAGACCCCGGAGGGGAGGGAGATACGCAGTATTTT; j_call: TRBJ2-3; clone_size: few; d_call: TRBD2; v_call: TRBV15
cdr3_aa: CASSEAVYQETQYF; cdr3_nt: TGTGCCAGCAGTGAAGCCGTGTACCAAGAGACCCAGTACTTC; j_call: TRBJ2-5; clone_size: -; d_call: -; v_call: TRBV6-1
cdr3_aa: CASIGFGVLLGYTF; cdr3_nt: TGTGCCAGCATAGGCTTCGGGGTCTTATTGGGCTACACCTTC; j_call: TRBJ1-2; clone_size: -; d_call: -; v_call: TRBV28
cdr3_aa: CASSSSGIDAYEQYF; cdr3_nt: TGTGCCAGTAGTTCCAGCGGGATCGACGCCTACGAGCAGTACTTC; j_call: TRBJ2-7; clone_size: -; d_call: TRBD2; v_call: TRBV19
cdr3_aa: CASTMFGGALGELFF; cdr3_nt: TGTGCCAGCACCATGTTCGGGGGGGCGCTCGGGGAGCTGTTTTTT; j_call: TRBJ2-2; clone_size: -; d_call: TRBD2; v_call: TRBV13
cdr3_aa: CASSKDRGRAGELFF; cdr3_nt: TGTGCCAGCAGCAAAGATAGGGGAAGGGCCGGGGAGCTGTTTTTT; j_call: TRBJ2-2; clone_size: -; d_call: -; v_call: TRBV21-1
cdr3_aa: CASSFMTGHEQFF; cdr3_nt: TGTGCCAGTAGTTTTATGACAGGTCATGAGCAGTTCTTC; j_call: TRBJ2-1; clone_size: -; d_call: -; v_call: TRBV19
cdr3_aa: CATSSPEGDTGELFF; cdr3_nt: TGTGCCACCAGCAGCCCCGAAGGGGACACCGGGGAGCTGTTTTTT; j_call: TRBJ2-2; clone_size: few; d_call: -; v_call: TRBV15
cdr3_aa: CASSVFPGATDTQYF; cdr3_nt: TGTGCCAGCAGCGTCTTTCCGGGAGCAACAGATACGCAGTATTTT; j_call: TRBJ2-3; clone_size: -; d_call: -; v_call: TRBV9
cdr3_aa: CAWRWGPLQETQYF; cdr3_nt: TGTGCCTGGAGATGGGGGCCCCTCCAAGAGACCCAGTACTTC; j_call: TRBJ2-5; clone_size: -; d_call: -; v_call: TRBV30
cdr3_aa: CASSLDQAPYNEQFF; cdr3_nt: TGCGCCAGCAGCTTGGATCAAGCTCCCTACAATGAGCAGTTCTTC; j_call: TRBJ2-1; clone_size: -; d_call: -; v_call: TRBV5-1
cdr3_aa: CASSPTSAEQFF; cdr3_nt: TGTGCCAGCAGCCCGACTAGCGCCGAGCAGTTCTTC; j_call: TRBJ2-1; clone_size: -; d_call: TRBD2; v_call: TRBV7-9
cdr3_aa: CASSEDSYYYGYTF; cdr3_nt: TGTGCCAGCAGTGAAGACAGCTATTACTATGGCTACACCTTC; j_call: TRBJ1-2; clone_size: few; d_call: -; v_call: TRBV6-1
cdr3_aa: CASSLYPNQPQHF; cdr3_nt: TGTGCCAGCAGCTTATATCCGAATCAGCCCCAGCATTTT; j_call: TRBJ1-5; clone_size: -; d_call: -; v_call: TRBV7-6
cdr3_aa: CASSIAERSYNEQFF; cdr3_nt: TGTGCCAGTAGTATAGCGGAGCGCTCCTACAATGAGCAGTTCTTC; j_call: TRBJ2-1; clone_size: few; d_call: -; v_call: TRBV19
cdr3_aa: CAGVHDRDRDEKLFF; cdr3_nt: TGTGCCGGAGTACACGACCGGGACAGGGATGAAAAACTGTTTTTT; j_call: TRBJ1-4; clone_size: -; d_call: TRBD1; v_call: TRBV6-4
cdr3_aa: CASSGAIYNEQFF; cdr3_nt: TGTGCCAGCAGCGGGGCTATTTACAATGAGCAGTTCTTC; j_call: TRBJ2-1; clone_size: few; d_call: -; v_call: TRBV9
cdr3_aa: CASSRRLANLETQYF; cdr3_nt: TGTGCCAGCAGCCGTCGACTAGCCAACTTAGAGACCCAGTACTTC; j_call: TRBJ2-5; clone_size: few; d_call: TRBD2; v_call: TRBV7-9
cdr3_aa: CASSASPKFEQYF; cdr3_nt: TGTGCCAGCTCTGCGTCCCCCAAATTCGAGCAGTACTTC; j_call: TRBJ2-7; clone_size: -; d_call: -; v_call: TRBV7-9
cdr3_aa: CASRTVSYEQYF; cdr3_nt: TGTGCCAGTAGGACAGTCTCCTACGAGCAGTACTTC; j_call: TRBJ2-7; clone_size: -; d_call: -; v_call: TRBV6-1
cdr3_aa: CASSLVVDYGYTF; cdr3_nt: TGTGCCAGCAGCTTGGTAGTGGACTATGGCTACACCTTC; j_call: TRBJ1-2; clone_size: few; d_call: -; v_call: TRBV5-8
cdr3_aa: CASRSLAGYDEQFF; cdr3_nt: TGTGCCAGCAGATCACTAGCGGGTTATGATGAGCAGTTCTTC; j_call: TRBJ2-1; clone_size: -; d_call: TRBD2; v_call: TRBV28
cdr3_aa: CASGTSLLRTDTQYF; cdr3_nt: TGTGCCAGCGGGACTAGCCTCCTCCGCACAGATACGCAGTATTTT; j_call: TRBJ2-3; clone_size: few; d_call: TRBD2; v_call: TRBV27
cdr3_aa: CASSTQQGTLMLQETQYF; cdr3_nt: TGCGCCAGCAGCACTCAACAGGGTACCCTTATGCTCCAAGAGACCCAGTACTTC; j_call: TRBJ2-5; clone_size: -; d_call: -; v_call: TRBV4-1
cdr3_aa: CASSPPGRNGYTF; cdr3_nt: TGTGCCAGTAGTCCCCCGGGGAGGAATGGCTACACCTTC; j_call: TRBJ1-2; clone_size: -; d_call: -; v_call: TRBV19
cdr3_aa: CASSTTESYGNTIYF; cdr3_nt: TGTGCCAGCAGTACGACAGAATCATATGGAAACACCATATATTTT; j_call: TRBJ1-3; clone_size: few; d_call: -; v_call: TRBV5-5
cdr3_aa: CAGSDSLGYGYTF; cdr3_nt: TGTGCCGGATCGGACAGCTTGGGATATGGCTACACCTTC; j_call: TRBJ1-2; clone_size: -; d_call: -; v_call: TRBV2
cdr3_aa: CASSFLGGPNTEAFF; cdr3_nt: TGTGCCAGCAGTTTTCTTGGGGGCCCGAACACTGAAGCTTTCTTT; j_call: TRBJ1-1; clone_size: few; d_call: -; v_call: TRBV27
cdr3_aa: CASTGQGNQPQHF; cdr3_nt: TGTGCCAGTACCGGACAGGGCAATCAGCCCCAGCATTTT; j_call: TRBJ1-5; clone_size: -; d_call: TRBD1; v_call: TRBV19
cdr3_aa: CAWAGTSGSSYNEQFF; cdr3_nt: TGTGCCTGGGCCGGGACTAGCGGGAGCTCCTACAATGAGCAGTTCTTC; j_call: TRBJ2-1; clone_size: -; d_call: TRBD2; v_call: TRBV30
cdr3_aa: CAWSVTRTEAFF; cdr3_nt: TGTGCCTGGAGTGTCACAAGAACTGAAGCTTTCTTT; j_call: TRBJ1-1; clone_size: -; d_call: -; v_call: TRBV30
cdr3_aa: CATISGNTEAFF; cdr3_nt: TGTGCCACCATAAGTGGCAACACTGAAGCTTTCTTT; j_call: TRBJ1-1; clone_size: -; d_call: -; v_call: TRBV2
cdr3_aa: CASSSPGLAGGGSYNEQFF; cdr3_nt: TGTGCCAGCAGCTCGCCTGGACTAGCGGGAGGGGGCTCCTACAATGAGCAGTTCTTC; j_call: TRBJ2-1; clone_size: few; d_call: TRBD2; v_call: TRBV7-3
cdr3_aa: CASSPLVAYEQYF; cdr3_nt: TGTGCCAGCAGCCCACTTGTTGCCTACGAGCAGTACTTC; j_call: TRBJ2-7; clone_size: few; d_call: -; v_call: TRBV7-9
cdr3_aa: CAIREGGGANTEAFF; cdr3_nt: TGTGCCATCAGGGAAGGGGGTGGTGCGAACACTGAAGCTTTCTTT; j_call: TRBJ1-1; clone_size: few; d_call: -; v_call: TRBV10-3
cdr3_aa: CASSIPGQGVSWQYF; cdr3_nt: TGCGCCAGCAGCATACCGGGACAGGGGGTATCATGGCAGTACTTC; j_call: TRBJ2-7; clone_size: few; d_call: TRBD1; v_call: TRBV5-1
cdr3_aa: CAWSAGGSGNTIYF; cdr3_nt: TGTGCCTGGAGTGCAGGGGGCTCCGGAAACACCATATATTTT; j_call: TRBJ1-3; clone_size: -; d_call: TRBD1; v_call: TRBV30
cdr3_aa: CASSYSGTDEQYF; cdr3_nt: TGTGCCAGCAGTTACTCCGGGACAGACGAGCAGTACTTC; j_call: TRBJ2-7; clone_size: few; d_call: TRBD1; v_call: TRBV6-5
cdr3_aa: CASSEPAVIIATQSGNTIYF; cdr3_nt: TGTGCCAGCAGTGAGCCTGCCGTCATCATAGCTACTCAATCTGGAAACACCATATATTTT; j_call: TRBJ1-3; clone_size: -; d_call: -; v_call: TRBV6-1
cdr3_aa: CATGTDLMNTEAFF; cdr3_nt: TGTGCCACCGGGACAGACCTTATGAACACTGAAGCTTTCTTT; j_call: TRBJ1-1; clone_size: -; d_call: TRBD1; v_call: TRBV6-1
cdr3_aa: CASSATSGSYNEQFF; cdr3_nt: TGTGCCAGCAGCGCCACTAGCGGGAGCTACAATGAGCAGTTCTTC; j_call: TRBJ2-1; clone_size: -; d_call: TRBD2; v_call: TRBV9
cdr3_aa: CASSTGGWITEAFF; cdr3_nt: TGTGCCAGTAGTACGGGGGGCTGGATCACTGAAGCTTTCTTT; j_call: TRBJ1-1; clone_size: -; d_call: -; v_call: TRBV19
cdr3_aa: CSVALAGGEQYF; cdr3_nt: TGCAGCGTTGCCCTAGCGGGAGGCGAGCAGTACTTC; j_call: TRBJ2-7; clone_size: few; d_call: TRBD2; v_call: TRBV29-1